This entry is about one TCR beta chain. This clonotype was detected ten times or more. What antigen it recognizes has not been identified. Base qualities are missing; no much larger clone stands one base away. TCR beta CDR3 regions were amplified from RNA transcripts. A first-round RT-PCR of the TCR CDR3 used the HTBI primer set with the Qiagen OneStep RT-PCR kit. Libraries were constructed in a second round of multiplex PCR, after which size selection and purification were carried out. Paired-end sequencing of the libraries was performed with 100 bp reads on an Illumina HiSeq2000. As for the original processing: Raw data were processed with SOAPnuke, discarding reads with adapters, uncalled bases, mean Phred below 15, or no exact constant-primer or identifier match. COPE v1.2.5 was used to merge high-quality paired reads, and clonotypes were defined as unique nucleotide sequences. MiTCR v1.1 was used to align the clonotypes against IMGT TRBV, TRBD and TRBJ reference segments. The analysis included only V-J combinations with a frequency above 0.0001, which together covered around 99% of the repertoires. The TCS score was defined as the ratio of F50 (clonal expansion) to E x V (chaos), calculated using BLOSUM62-based TCRdist between CDR3 peptides within each V-J. Welch's t-statistics and random forest reduced 500 to 550 V-J features to roughly 13, which were used in a naive Bayes classifier (R e1071). TCRdb reprocessed the public reads (quality trimming at Q25 with fastp, clone calling with MiXCR) and kept in-frame beta chains. Records with the same CDR3 protein are collapsed into one entry carrying the most frequent genes and DNA. TCRdb's processing, not the authors', yielded these V and J calls. This sample holds 200,000 to 300,000 distinct CDR3 sequences; about 25% were observed only once. The top ten clonotypes cover approximately 32% of the sample.

The data were taken from a study of T cells in Graves' hyperthyroidism and ophthalmopathy (dated by TCRdb to the late 2010s). About the investigation overall: Peripheral blood samples were taken at initial diagnosis, before any treatment was given. After sampling, hyperthyroidism patients received methimazole starting at 30 mg daily, and ophthalmopathy patients received high-dose intravenous methylprednisolone. In six Graves' hyperthyroidism patients, the study also compared T-cell repertoires from thyroid tissue with T-cell repertoires from blood. A discovery cohort of about a hundred patients, about 43 with Graves' ophthalmopathy and more than 55 with stable Graves' hyperthyroidism, was used to find distinguishing TCR V-J signatures. The roughly 94 discovery patients were randomly split 7:3 into training and test sets. The paper reports TCR Vbeta CDR3 sequencing of roughly 140 peripheral blood samples: some 41 ophthalmopathy, fewer than 85 hyperthyroidism and approximately 17 progressor patients. An independent validation cohort of 18 to 20 hyperthyroidism patients and about 16 patients who later progressed to ophthalmopathy tested prospective prediction of ophthalmopathy. Beyond this particular receptor, the publication reports: Most expanded thyroid clonotypes (frequency above 0.001) were also detected in blood, suggesting blood repertoires may reflect thyroid immune responses. A 13 V-J signature model separated ophthalmopathy from stable hyperthyroidism, with approximately 87% sensitivity and around 84% specificity in cross-validation and 80%/75% in testing. In validation, the model predicted progression to ophthalmopathy with around 71% sensitivity and approximately 72% specificity, a median of 6.5 months before onset. No statistical method was used to fix the sample size in advance, and group allocation was not hidden from the investigators.

In the ophthalmopathy patients, disease was moderately to severely active, with a Clinical Activity Score of 3 or more, a NOSPECS grade of 4 or more, and a duration of less than 3 months. Patients with uncontrolled infections, other autoimmune diseases, pregnancy or lactation were excluded. Diagnoses were based on clinical symptoms, serum thyroxine and TRAb, thyroid ultrasound and orbital computed tomography. Ficoll-Paque density gradient centrifugation was used to isolate PBMCs from about 9.4 ml of fresh peripheral blood. Total RNA was extracted using Trizol reagent, and RNA quality was assessed on an Agilent 2100 Bioanalyzer. Including cysteine and phenylalanine, the CDR3 has 15 amino acids. The entry retains the CDR3 DNA only, 45 bases that are in frame from base 1. The V and J ends are trimmed by 1 base and 5 bases, leaving 13 bases between them. The CDR1 and CDR2 encoded by the germline V gene are MNHNS and SASEGT.

Sequenced input: blood. This clonotype was obtained from a middle-aged woman with Graves' ophthalmopathy. The chain is made from TRBV6-1 and TRBJ2-3; 5 matching bases give a weak D call of TRBD1. The CDR3 is CASSEGAGRVDTQYF. The bases read TGTGCCAGCAGTGAAGGAGCAGGGCGAGTAGATACGCAGTATTTT.